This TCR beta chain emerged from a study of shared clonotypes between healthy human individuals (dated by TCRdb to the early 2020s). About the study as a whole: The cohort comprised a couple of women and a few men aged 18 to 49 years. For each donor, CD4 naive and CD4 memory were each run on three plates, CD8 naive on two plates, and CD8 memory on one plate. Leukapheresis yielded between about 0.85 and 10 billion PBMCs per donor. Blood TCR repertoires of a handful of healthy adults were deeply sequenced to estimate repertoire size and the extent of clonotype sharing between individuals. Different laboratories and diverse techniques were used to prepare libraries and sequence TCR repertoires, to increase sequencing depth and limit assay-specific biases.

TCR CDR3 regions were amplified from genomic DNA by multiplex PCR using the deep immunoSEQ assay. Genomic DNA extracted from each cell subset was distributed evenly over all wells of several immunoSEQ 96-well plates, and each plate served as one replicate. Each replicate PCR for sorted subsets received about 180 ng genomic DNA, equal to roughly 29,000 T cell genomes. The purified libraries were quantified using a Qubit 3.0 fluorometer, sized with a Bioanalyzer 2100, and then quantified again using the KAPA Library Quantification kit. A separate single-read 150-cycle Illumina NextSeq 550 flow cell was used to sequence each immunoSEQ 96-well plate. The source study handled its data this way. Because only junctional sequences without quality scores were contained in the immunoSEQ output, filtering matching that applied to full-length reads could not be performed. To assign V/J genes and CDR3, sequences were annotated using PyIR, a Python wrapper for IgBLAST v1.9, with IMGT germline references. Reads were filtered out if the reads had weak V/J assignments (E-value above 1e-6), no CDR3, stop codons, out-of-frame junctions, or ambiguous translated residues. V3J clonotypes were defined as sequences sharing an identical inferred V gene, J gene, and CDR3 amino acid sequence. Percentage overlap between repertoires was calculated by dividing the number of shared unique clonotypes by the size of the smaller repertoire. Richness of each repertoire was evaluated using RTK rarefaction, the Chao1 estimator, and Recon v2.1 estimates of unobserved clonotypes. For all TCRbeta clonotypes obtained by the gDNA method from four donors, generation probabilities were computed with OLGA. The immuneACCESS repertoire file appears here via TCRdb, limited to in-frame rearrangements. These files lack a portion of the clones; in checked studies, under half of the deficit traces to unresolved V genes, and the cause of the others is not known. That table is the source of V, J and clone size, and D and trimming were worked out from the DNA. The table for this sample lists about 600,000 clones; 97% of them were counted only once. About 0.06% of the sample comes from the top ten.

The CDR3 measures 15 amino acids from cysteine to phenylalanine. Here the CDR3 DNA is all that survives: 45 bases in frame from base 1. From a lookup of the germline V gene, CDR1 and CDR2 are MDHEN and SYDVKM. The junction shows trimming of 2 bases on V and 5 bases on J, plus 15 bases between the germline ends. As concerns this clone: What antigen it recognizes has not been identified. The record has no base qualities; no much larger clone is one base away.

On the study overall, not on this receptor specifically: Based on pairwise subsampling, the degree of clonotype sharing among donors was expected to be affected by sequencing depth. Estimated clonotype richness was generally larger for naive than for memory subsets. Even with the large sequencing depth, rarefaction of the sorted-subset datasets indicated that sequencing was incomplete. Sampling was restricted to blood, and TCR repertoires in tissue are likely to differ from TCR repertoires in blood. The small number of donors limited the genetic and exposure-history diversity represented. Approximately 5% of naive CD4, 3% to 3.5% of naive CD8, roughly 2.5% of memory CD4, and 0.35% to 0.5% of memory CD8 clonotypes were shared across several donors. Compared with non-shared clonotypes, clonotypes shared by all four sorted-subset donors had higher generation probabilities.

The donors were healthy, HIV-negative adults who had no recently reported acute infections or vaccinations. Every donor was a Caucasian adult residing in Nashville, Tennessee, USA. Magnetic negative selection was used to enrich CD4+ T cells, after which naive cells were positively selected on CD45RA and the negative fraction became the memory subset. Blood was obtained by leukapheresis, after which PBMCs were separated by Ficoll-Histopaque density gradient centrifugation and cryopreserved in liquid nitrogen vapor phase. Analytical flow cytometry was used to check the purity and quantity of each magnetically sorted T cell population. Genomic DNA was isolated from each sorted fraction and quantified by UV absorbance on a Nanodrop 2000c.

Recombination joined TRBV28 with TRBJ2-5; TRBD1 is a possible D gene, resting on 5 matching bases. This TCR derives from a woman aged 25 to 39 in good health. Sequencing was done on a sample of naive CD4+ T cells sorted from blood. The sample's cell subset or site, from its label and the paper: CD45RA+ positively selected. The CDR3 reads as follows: CASSLRVSPGETQYF. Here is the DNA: TGTGCCAGCAGTTTAAGAGTCAGCCCAGGGGAGACCCAGTACTTC.